These 23 T cell receptor beta chains came from one sample sequenced in a study of T cells after yellow fever vaccination. Via MiXCR, TCRdb re-called the 5' RACE reads, giving one row per CDR3 protein. This table holds approximately 610,000 distinct CDR3 sequences, 17% found once. The sample in question was PBMCs, obtained less than 6 days after the first yellow fever vaccination. The receptors derive from a man aged 18 to 29 who received the YFV17D yellow fever vaccine.

The V and J genes are TRBV12-3 or TRBV12-4 and TRBJ1-5; D gene unclear. V was clipped by 5 bases and J by 7 bases, with 9 bases between them. CDR3 length: 12 amino acids. The CDR3 bases are TGTGCCAGCAGTCCACATGAGCAGCCCCAGCATTTT. Translation gives CASSPHEQPQHF.

This clonotype was seen at least ten times. The V call is TRBV29-1, the J call TRBJ2-5; perhaps D is TRBD1 or TRBD2 (6 bases each). V lost 5 bases and J lost 5, with 12 bases in between. Per the germline V gene, CDR1 is SQVTM and CDR2 is ANQGSEA. This CDR3 contains 12 residues. The CDR3 sequence is CSVFGGPETQYF. The CDR3 bases are TGCAGCGTTTTTGGGGGGCCGGAGACCCAGTACTTC.

In its sample, this clonotype was seen a few times. CDR3: CASSLTTGGNTEAFF. Here the CDR3 DNA reads TGCGCCAGCAGTTTGACGACAGGGGGGAACACTGAAGCTTTCTTT. This chain uses TRBV5-1 with TRBJ1-1; 9 nucleotides agree with TRBD1. In germline, CDR1 is SGHRS, CDR2 YFSETQ. The V and J ends lost 5 bases and 1 base, in that order; junction bases with no gene match: 6. The CDR3 length is 15 residues.

This clonotype was seen a few times. The chain joins TRBV2 to TRBJ2-5; TRBD2 matches 7 bases. Losses at the gene ends were 5 bases for V and 3 bases for J; bases not matched to a gene: 12. This CDR3 contains 16 residues. In germline, CDR1 is SNHLY, CDR2 FYNNEI. This CDR3 is CASSPVGLGVEETQYF. The CDR3 nucleotides are TGTGCCAGCAGTCCGGTAGGACTAGGCGTAGAAGAGACCCAGTACTTC.

This clonotype came up a few times. This rearrangement joins TRBV7-2 to TRBJ2-5; D gene ambiguous. V gave up 2 bases and J gave up 4 bases, with 8 bases separating them. Germline CDR1 reads SGHTA; CDR2 reads FQGNSA. CDR3 length: 13 amino acids. The CDR3 bases are TGTGCCAGCAGCTTAAGAATCCCAGAGACCCAGTACTTC. Its translation is CASSLRIPETQYF.

This chain joins TRBV29-1 and TRBJ1-1; 9 nucleotides agree with TRBD1. The CDR3 sequence is 14 residues long. The V gene's germline CDR1 is SQVTM and CDR2 ANQGSEA. With 6 bases clipped from V and 2 bases from J, the junction kept 7 bases outside the gene matches. CDR3 coding DNA: TGCAGCGTCGCCGGGACAGGGTATAACACTGAAGCTTTCTTT. It translates to CSVAGTGYNTEAFF.

This clonotype was seen at least ten times. This sequence joins TRBV4-2 and TRBJ2-5; possibly TRBD1 or TRBD2 for D (5 bases each). Germline V lookup: CDR1 LGHNA, CDR2 YNFKEQ. The V end lost 2 bases, the J end lost 2 bases, and 9 bases lay between the germline ends. The CDR3 consists of 14 residues. CDR3 amino acids: CASSQTGTQETQYF. In DNA form, the CDR3 reads TGTGCCAGCAGCCAAACCGGGACGCAAGAGACCCAGTACTTC.

Of note for this clonotype: Germline and junction disagree at one end, which may indicate a read error. The V gene is TRBV6-2 or TRBV6-3, the J gene TRBJ2-1; D unclear. The CDR3 extends over 14 amino acids. Per the germline V gene, CDR1 is MNHEY and CDR2 is SVGEGT. CDR3 nucleotide sequence: TGTGCCAGCAGTTACTCGTTTCTCCAACTCCCCCGGGTCTTC. As protein: CASSYSFLQLPRVF.

This clonotype was seen a handful of times. The chain combines TRBV5-4 with TRBJ2-7; D gene uncertain. The CDR3 is 13 amino acids. Per germline, CDR1 SGHNT and CDR2 YYREEE (reference sequence). V was shortened by 3 bases and J by 9 bases, with 16 bases between the two germline ends. CDR3 in DNA: TGTGCCAGCAGCTCTCAGTCCTTGTTCGGGCAGTACGTC. Its protein is CASSSQSLFGQYV.

The table lists this clonotype with a few counts. The chain couples TRBV12-3 or TRBV12-4 to TRBJ2-4; perhaps TRBD2 as D (5 bases). The CDR3 spans 16 residues. The V end was cut by 5 bases, the J end by 0 bases, with 14 bases between. CDR3 in amino acids: CASSPRWGVAKNIQYF. CDR3 nucleotide sequence: TGTGCCAGCAGTCCCCGGTGGGGAGTAGCCAAAAACATTCAGTACTTC.

The V call is TRBV29-1, the J call TRBJ2-2; TRBD1 matches at 7 bases. The V and J ends lost 0 bases and 5 bases, in that order; junction bases with no gene match: 9. CDR1 SQVTM and CDR2 ANQGSEA come from the germline V gene. The CDR3 covers 16 residues. CDR3 protein: CSVEDQATGLTGELFF. The CDR3 DNA follows: TGCAGCGTTGAAGATCAAGCGACAGGGCTAACCGGGGAGCTGTTTTTT.

The V call is TRBV25-1, the J call TRBJ2-3, with D tentatively TRBD1 or TRBD2 (6 bases each). The CDR3 contains 16 residues. CDR1 MGHDK and CDR2 SYGVNS come from the germline V gene. The V gene lost 6 bases and the J gene lost 1 base, with 17 bases spanning the gap. CDR3 protein: CASRPRKGEGTDTQYF. In DNA form, the CDR3 reads TGTGCCAGCAGACCTCGGAAGGGGGAGGGCACAGATACGCAGTATTTT.

The table lists this clonotype with a few counts. The rearrangement uses TRBV5-4 and TRBJ2-1, with D maybe TRBD2 (6 bases). CDR3 length equals 19 residues. Germline V gene sequence: CDR1 SGHNT, CDR2 YYREEE (reference sequence). Trimming cost V 3 bases and J 2 bases, with 24 bases left between them. CDR3 coding DNA: TGTGCCAGCAGCTCAGGCGGGACTCATGTATTCAGGGCCTACAATGAGCAGTTCTTC. Protein: CASSSGGTHVFRAYNEQFF.

A few counts support this clonotype. V and J are TRBV10-3 and TRBJ1-6; 9 bases align to TRBD1. The CDR3 loop spans 14 amino acids. V shed 7 bases and J 9 bases; nucleotides not matched to a gene: 7. CDR1 and CDR2 from the germline V gene are ENHRY and SYGVKD. The chain's CDR3 is CAITPGQGGSPLHF. CDR3 bases: TGTGCCATCACCCCGGGACAGGGTGGTTCACCCCTCCACTTT.

This clonotype was recorded a few times. This chain links TRBV7-9 with TRBJ1-2; D remains ambiguous. From germline, CDR1 is SEHNR and CDR2 FQNEAQ (reference sequence). Trimming removed 2 bases at V and 5 bases at J, with 9 bases between. The CDR3 runs 13 residues. The CDR3 bases are TGTGCCAGCAGCTTAACGGCTACGTATGGCTACACCTTC. This encodes CASSLTATYGYTF.

The genes are TRBV5-6 and TRBJ2-1; D is ambiguous. Trimming stripped 1 base from V and 6 bases from J, with 14 bases between. This CDR3 comprises 15 residues. The germline CDR1 and CDR2 sequences are SGHDT and YYEEEE. CDR3 sequence: CASSLSGEDSNEQFF. In nucleotides, the CDR3 is TGTGCCAGCAGCTTGTCTGGGGAAGATAGCAATGAGCAGTTCTTC.

The chain couples TRBV12-3 or TRBV12-4 to TRBJ1-2; D uncertain. Trimming stripped 6 bases from V and 4 bases from J, with 6 bases between. The CDR3 extends over 11 amino acids. The CDR3 loop reads CASRPSYGYTF. CDR3 DNA: TGTGCCAGCAGACCTAGCTATGGCTACACCTTC.

The rearrangement links TRBV7-7 to TRBJ2-3; D gene ambiguous. CDR1 is SSHAT, CDR2 FNYEAQ, per germline (reference sequence). This CDR3 is built from 13 residues. The V end was cut by 1 base, the J end by 6 bases, with 8 bases between. Here the CDR3 DNA reads TGTGCCAGCAGCTTAGGTCTCGAGGATACGCAGTATTTT. This sequence encodes CASSLGLEDTQYF.

This clonotype was observed a few times. The gene calls are TRBV6-5 and TRBJ2-7; TRBD2 agrees at 9 bases. The ends lost 3 bases at V and 1 base at J; junction bases unmatched: 4. The CDR3 extends over 15 amino acids. Germline V CDR1 and CDR2: MNHEY, SVGAGI. The CDR3 bases are TGTGCCAGCAGTTATGCCCTAGCGGGGTCCTACGAGCAGTACTTC. As protein: CASSYALAGSYEQYF.

This clonotype came up a few times. The chain recombines TRBV27 with TRBJ1-6; tentatively, D is TRBD1 (6 bases). The CDR3 runs 14 residues. Germline CDR1 is MNHEY and CDR2 is SMNVEV (reference sequence). Trimming removed 6 bases from V and 9 bases from J, with 15 bases in between. The CDR3 protein is CASRSGGRFSPLHF. The CDR3 nucleotides read TGTGCCAGCAGATCGGGGGGCCGGTTTTCACCCCTCCACTTT.

V is TRBV28 and J is TRBJ2-2; TRBD1 agrees at 9 bases. The ends lost 6 bases at V and 6 bases at J; junction bases unmatched: 14. The germline V gene encodes CDR1 MDHEN and CDR2 SYDVKM. The CDR3 runs 17 residues. The CDR3 is CASRTPWDRAISGELFF. The CDR3 coding sequence is TGTGCCAGCAGAACGCCCTGGGACAGGGCTATATCCGGGGAGCTGTTTTTT.

This clonotype occurred many times. The chain carries TRBV7-3 and TRBJ2-2; D possibly corresponds to TRBD2 (6 bases). The CDR3 loop spans 14 amino acids. V was shortened by 4 bases and J by 5 bases, with 11 bases between the two germline ends. Germline V CDR1 and CDR2: SGHTA, FQGTGA. CDR3 region: CASSSGLITGELFF. The CDR3 DNA reads as TGTGCCAGCAGCTCGGGACTTATAACCGGGGAGCTGTTTTTT.

This clonotype has only a few counts. The CDR3 DNA follows: TGTGCCAGCACCCGGGACTCTGGAAACACCATATATTTT. It yields the protein CASTRDSGNTIYF. The chain employs TRBV6-2 or TRBV6-3 and TRBJ1-3; D is unclear. With 7 bases removed from V and 0 bases from J, the gap between germline ends came to 7 bases. CDR3 length: 13 residues. Germline V gives CDR1 MNHEY, CDR2 SVGEGT.